These 17 T cell receptor beta chains share one sample of origin, sequenced in a study of blood T cells in healthy people across ages. Through a sample-barcoded 5' primer and a J-beta primer mix, a second PCR was run for roughly 7 to 12 cycles. TCRdb reprocessed the 5' RACE reads via MiXCR and lists one record per CDR3 protein. The data contain roughly 720,000 distinct CDR3 sequences, about 48% of them singletons. Sequencing was carried out using blood. The source is an older man in good health.

V is TRBV18 and J is TRBJ2-7; 7 nucleotides agree with TRBD1. Germline-derived CDR1 and CDR2 are KGHSH and LQKENI. J was trimmed by 0 bases and V by 8 bases; bases with no gene match: 10. This CDR3 is 15 amino acids long. The CDR3 is CASAQGQAYSYEQYF. CDR3 sequence (DNA): TGTGCCAGCGCCCAAGGACAGGCCTACTCCTACGAGCAGTACTTC.

The chain employs TRBV10-3 and TRBJ2-5; TRBD1 agrees at 8 bases. The V and J ends lost 2 bases and 2 bases, in that order; junction bases with no gene match: 1. The length of the CDR3 is 14 residues. Germline V CDR1 and CDR2: ENHRY, SYGVKD. Here the CDR3 reads CAISEGTGQETQYF. The CDR3 DNA is TGTGCCATCAGTGAGGGGACAGGTCAAGAGACCCAGTACTTC.

The CDR3 region is CASSVGLGNTEAFF. In nucleotides, the CDR3 is TGCGCCAGCAGCGTGGGATTGGGGAACACTGAAGCTTTCTTT. The chain employs TRBV5-1 and TRBJ1-1; D gene unclear. V was trimmed by 4 bases and J by 1 base, leaving 11 bases between them. Germline CDR1 reads SGHRS; CDR2 reads YFSETQ. CDR3 length equals 14 residues. The full variable domain, completed using reference TRBV5-1 and TRBJ1-1, is KAGVTQTPRYLIKTRGQQVTLSCSPISGHRSVSWYQQTPGQGLQFLFEYFSETQRNKGNFPGRFSGRQFSNSRSEMNVSTLELGDSALYLCASSVGLGNTEAFFGQGTRLTVV.

The chain joins TRBV29-1 to TRBJ2-3; D possibly corresponds to TRBD2 (5 bases). The germline CDR1 and CDR2 sequences are SQVTM and ANQGSEA. CDR3 size: 16 residues. Trimming pared 6 bases from V and 14 bases from J, leaving 33 bases between. CDR3 region: CSVALENLAGNRYAYF. CDR3 in DNA: TGCAGCGTCGCCCTAGAAAATCTAGCAGGCAACAGATACGCGTATTTT.

V gene TRBV27 combines with J gene TRBJ2-5; 8 bases map to TRBD2. With V trimmed by 5 bases and J by 5 bases, 10 bases remained unmatched. This CDR3 spans 15 amino acids. Per the germline V gene, CDR1 is MNHEY and CDR2 is SMNVEV (reference sequence). In DNA, the CDR3 is TGTGCCAGCAGTCCCCGGGGGGGTCCCCAGGAGACCCAGTACTTC. Its translation is CASSPRGGPQETQYF.

This clonotype occurred a few times. The chain employs TRBV4-1 and TRBJ2-7; 11 positions match TRBD2. CDR1 is MGHRA, CDR2 YSYEKL, per germline. The CDR3 runs to 18 residues. J gave up 4 bases and V 1 base, and 12 bases lay outside the gene matches. The CDR3 DNA sequence: TGCGCCAGCAGCCAAGCGGGGTTAGCGGGAGGGACTGTATACGAGCAGTACTTC. Encoded protein: CASSQAGLAGGTVYEQYF.

The chain combines TRBV20-1 with TRBJ2-1, with D perhaps being TRBD1 or TRBD2 (5 bases each). CDR1 and CDR2 (germline): DFQATT, SNEGSKA (reference sequence). V was cut by 4 bases and J by 6 bases, with 19 bases left in between. The length of the CDR3 is 15 residues. CDR3 in amino acids: CSATRRGRGGNEQFF. In DNA, the CDR3 is TGCAGTGCTACGCGTAGGGGTCGAGGAGGCAATGAGCAGTTCTTC.

The chain recombines TRBV11-2 with TRBJ2-1, with unresolved D. CDR3 length: 15 residues. Germline loops: CDR1 SGHAT, CDR2 FQNNGV. V dropped 1 base and J dropped 2 bases, with 9 bases sitting between them. The CDR3 sequence: CASSLARGPYNEQFF. CDR3 DNA: TGTGCCAGCAGCTTAGCCAGAGGCCCCTACAATGAGCAGTTCTTC.

A single count supports this clonotype. The V and J genes are TRBV3-1 and TRBJ2-3, with a possible D match to TRBD2 (6 bases). Trimming took 3 bases from V and 2 from J, leaving 15 bases between them. CDR1 LGHDT and CDR2 YNNKEL come from the germline V gene (reference sequence). The CDR3 covers 16 residues. The CDR3 bases are TGTGCCAGCAGCCATTGGTCGGGGGTGGACACAGATACGCAGTATTTT. Its protein is CASSHWSGVDTDTQYF.

The chain carries TRBV29-1 and TRBJ2-3, with 8 bases lining up with TRBD2. Per the germline V gene, CDR1 is SQVTM and CDR2 is ANQGSEA. The J segment lost 5 bases and the V segment lost 4 bases, leaving 8 bases of the junction unmatched. The CDR3 has 14 residues. The CDR3 spells CSVVSGSLVDTQYF. In nucleotides, the CDR3 is TGCAGCGTTGTAAGCGGGAGTTTGGTAGATACGCAGTATTTT.

The chain couples TRBV29-1 to TRBJ2-1; 7 positions agree with TRBD2. Germline CDR1 is SQVTM and CDR2 is ANQGSEA. The CDR3 totals 15 residues. J gave up 0 bases and V 7 bases, and 9 bases lay outside the gene matches. In DNA, the CDR3 is TGCAGCGGCCAGGGAGGGTGGAGCTCCTACAATGAGCAGTTCTTC. Protein: CSGQGGWSSYNEQFF.

The V and J genes are TRBV12-3 or TRBV12-4 and TRBJ2-3, with 8 bases lining up with TRBD2. V lost 3 bases to trimming and J lost 0 bases; unmatched junction nucleotides: 5. The length of the CDR3 is 16 residues. The CDR3 coding sequence is TGTGCCAGCAGTTTCACCCCGGGGGGGAGCACAGATACGCAGTATTTT. Amino acids: CASSFTPGGSTDTQYF.

This clonotype appeared once. The genes are TRBV29-1 and TRBJ2-7; no clear D gene. Trimming shortened V by 3 bases and J by 7 bases, and 10 bases separated the two germline ends. This CDR3 has 11 amino acids. Per the germline V gene, CDR1 is SQVTM and CDR2 is ANQGSEA. CDR3 in amino acids: CSVDDSIEQYF. The CDR3, as DNA: TGCAGCGTTGATGATTCGATTGAGCAGTACTTC.

The chain employs TRBV12-3 or TRBV12-4 and TRBJ2-7; 8 bases map to TRBD1. The CDR3 extends over 19 amino acids. V trimming: 5 bases; J trimming: 0 bases; junction bases outside the gene matches: 18. CDR3 residues: CASSRGSSTGGVTSYEQYF. CDR3 bases: TGTGCCAGCAGTCGGGGGAGTAGTACAGGGGGAGTGACCTCCTACGAGCAGTACTTC.

The chain combines TRBV10-3 with TRBJ2-7; 11 positions match TRBD2. Judging by the DNA end, TRBJ2-5 fits better; the J call may be wrong. Germline V gene sequence: CDR1 ENHRY, CDR2 SYGVKD. The CDR3 has 16 residues. The CDR3 here is CAIRGTSGPKVETQYF. In DNA, the CDR3 is TGTGCCATCAGGGGGACTAGCGGCCCAAAGGTAGAGACCCAGTACTTC.

V and J are TRBV21-1 and TRBJ2-1; the table's TRBD1 call for D was not verified on the DNA. TRBV21-1 is recorded as a pseudogene. CDR3 size: 13 residues. The CDR3 here is CASTVDRYNEQFF. The CDR3 nucleotides read TGTGCCAGCACCGTGGACAGATACAATGAGCAGTTCTTC.

This clonotype was seen only a few times. This chain links TRBV5-4 with TRBJ2-7; 9 nucleotides agree with TRBD1. The ends lost 0 bases at V and 3 bases at J; junction bases unmatched: 7. CDR1 is SGHNT, CDR2 YYREEE, per germline (reference sequence). The CDR3 extends over 16 amino acids. The CDR3 sequence: CASSLAGTGRSYEQYF. The DNA for the CDR3 is TGTGCCAGCAGCTTGGCCGGGACAGGGAGGAGCTACGAGCAGTACTTC.